This entry concerns a single T cell receptor (beta chain). The antigen is undetermined. This entry is derived from a study of cytomegalovirus exposure and HLA in healthy donors. Turning to the study itself: A prior study identified just under 120 million unique TCR beta sequences from 200 million or so T cells. Whole-study findings and limits: Analysis performed later found approximately 17,000 TCR beta sequences associated with HLA alleles at 0.05 false discovery rate. In vitro assays verified that three CMV-associated chains recognized CMV antigens specifically.

It was with 60 Vbeta and 13 Jbeta primers that the PCR ran. Clones were sequenced by immunoSEQ multiplex PCR, and TCRdb holds only the in-frame ones, with some missing. The data show some 180,000 clones, approximately 70% seen once. CDR3 length: 17 amino acids. With 3 bases clipped from V and 6 bases from J, the junction kept 9 bases outside the gene matches. Germline-derived CDR1 and CDR2 are SGHNT and YYREEE (reference sequence). The sequenced sample was PBMCs. J is TRBJ2-3 and V is TRBV5-4, with TRBD2 matching over 14 bases. This TCR came from a woman between 18 and 29 years old in good health and CMV-seropositive. DNA of the CDR3: TGTGCCAGCAGCTCACGGCTGGGACTAGCGGGGGCTGATACGCAGTATTTT. This translates into CASSSRLGLAGADTQYF.